One sample yielded the 14 T cell receptor beta chains listed below, sequenced in a study of coeliac disease. TCRdb keeps only in-frame clones here, not all; method: immunoSEQ multiplex PCR. The table shows 3,000 or so clones, with about 70% occurring only once. The sequenced material came from intraepithelial lymphocytes from the gut. The source of these receptors is a young man with celiac disease on a gluten-free diet.

The chain is built from TRBV5-1 and TRBJ1-3; 10 bases match TRBD1. The CDR3 is made up of 15 amino acids. CDR1 and CDR2 (germline): SGHRS, YFSETQ. The trim removed 5 bases at V and 2 bases at J, leaving 4 bases unmatched. CDR3 sequence: CASSHDRGPGNTIYF. As DNA, the CDR3 is TGCGCCAGCAGTCATGACAGGGGGCCTGGAAACACCATATATTTT.

The table lists this clone with a few counts. The gene calls are TRBV21-1 and TRBJ2-5; the table assigns TRBD2, which was not confirmed against the DNA. TRBV21-1 is a known pseudogene. This CDR3 is built from 15 residues. Here the CDR3 DNA reads TGTGCCAGCAGCAAGGTAGTCGGGGATTGGGAGACCCAGTACTTC. It is translated as CASSKVVGDWETQYF.

The chain employs TRBV7-6 and TRBJ2-7; 10 bases are shared with TRBD1. This CDR3 has 16 residues. Losses at the gene ends were 5 bases for V and 7 bases for J; bases not matched to a gene: 14. Per the germline V gene, CDR1 is SGHVS and CDR2 is FNYEAQ. The CDR3 here is CASSPPGQGTGREQYF. The CDR3 DNA reads TGTGCCAGCAGCCCGCCGGGACAGGGGACCGGTCGGGAGCAGTACTTC.

V usage is TRBV30 and J usage is TRBJ2-7, with TRBD1 identical over 7 bases. The germline CDR1 and CDR2 sequences are GTSNPN and SVGIG (reference sequence). V shed 1 base, J shed 5 bases, and the junction held 8 bases outside the gene matches. CDR3 length: 14 amino acids. This CDR3 is CAWSENSQGNEQYF. CDR3 bases: TGTGCCTGGAGTGAAAATTCACAGGGGAACGAGCAGTACTTC.

The rearrangement uses TRBV11-1 and TRBJ2-1, with D possibly being TRBD2 (6 bases). Germline CDR1 SGHAT, CDR2 FQDESV (reference sequence). The CDR3 runs 13 residues. V dropped 6 bases and J dropped 4 bases, with 10 bases sitting between them. CDR3 nucleotides: TGTGCCAGCAGTGGCGGGGATTACAATGAGCAGTTCTTC. Its protein is CASSGGDYNEQFF.

The CDR3 bases are TGTGCCAGCAGTTGGACAGGGGACAATTACAATGAGCAGTTCTTC. It encodes CASSWTGDNYNEQFF. V and J are TRBV5-4 and TRBJ2-1; TRBD1 matches at 9 bases. This CDR3 region has 15 residues. V was clipped by 5 bases and J by 4 bases; unmatched bases: 7. CDR1 and CDR2 (germline): SGHNT, YYREEE (reference sequence).

This clone was recorded only once. The chain has TRBV28 and TRBJ1-5, with D perhaps TRBD1 (5 bases). V lost 3 bases, J lost 3 bases, and 12 bases lay in between. Germline V lookup: CDR1 MDHEN, CDR2 SYDVKM. The CDR3 contains 15 residues. The DNA of the CDR3 is TGTGCCAGCAGTTTGTTACAGGTAGACAATCAGCCCCAGCATTTT. Protein: CASSLLQVDNQPQHF. The whole variable domain, filled in from reference TRBV28 and TRBJ1-5, reads DVKVTQSSRYLVKRTGEKVFLECVQDMDHENMFWYRQDPGLGLRLIYFSYDVKMKEKGDIPEGYSVSREKKERFSLILESASTNQTSMYLCASSLLQVDNQPQHFGDGTRLSIL.

The rearrangement uses TRBV27 and TRBJ1-2, with D uncertain. The CDR3 has 14 amino acids. Germline V gene lookup returns CDR1 MNHEY and CDR2 SMNVEV (reference sequence). The V end was cut by 3 bases, the J end by 14 bases, with 22 bases between. The CDR3: CASSLVGAFMAKTF. The DNA of the CDR3 is TGTGCCAGCAGTTTGGTTGGAGCCTTTATGGCTAAAACCTTC.

The chain combines TRBV19 with TRBJ1-2; 7 bases align to TRBD1. The length of the CDR3 is 14 residues. The V segment lost 10 bases and the J segment 4 bases; nucleotides outside the gene matches: 12. Germline V gene data show CDR1 as LNHDA and CDR2 as SQIVND (reference sequence). CDR3 amino acids: CATLETGFAYGYTF. CDR3 in DNA: TGTGCCACCCTAGAGACAGGGTTCGCCTATGGCTACACCTTC.

The chain carries TRBV30 and TRBJ1-5, with D perhaps matching TRBD1 (6 bases). The CDR3 spans 13 residues. Germline V CDR1 and CDR2: GTSNPN, SVGIG (reference sequence). The V and J ends lost 2 bases and 11 bases respectively, with 16 bases between them. The CDR3 here is CAWSPRGYGAQHF. For the CDR3, the DNA is TGTGCCTGGAGTCCTAGGGGGTATGGGGCCCAGCATTTT.

The V gene is TRBV5-5, the J gene TRBJ2-2, with 11 bases fitting TRBD2. CDR1 and CDR2 from the germline V gene are SGHKS and YYEKEE (reference sequence). CDR3 length: 16 residues. Losses at the gene ends were 5 bases for V and 3 bases for J; bases not matched to a gene: 6. CDR3 sequence reads: CASRILAGGYTGELFF. The CDR3 DNA sequence: TGTGCCAGCAGGATTCTAGCGGGGGGATACACCGGGGAGCTGTTTTTT.

The chain recombines TRBV9 with TRBJ2-7, with no clear D. The CDR3 is 15 residues long. Germline V gives CDR1 SGDLS, CDR2 YYNGEE. V lost 2 bases and J lost 2, with 14 bases in between. The DNA of the CDR3 is TGTGCCAGCAGCGTGGCCCCCCACCAAACCTACGAGCAGTACTTC. Residues: CASSVAPHQTYEQYF.

V is TRBV28 and J is TRBJ2-5; 9 positions agree with TRBD1. This CDR3 is built from 15 residues. V lost 2 bases to trimming and J lost 4 bases; unmatched junction nucleotides: 5. Germline V gives CDR1 MDHEN, CDR2 SYDVKM. The CDR3 is CASSLQGQGRETQYF. The CDR3 DNA reads as TGTGCCAGCAGTTTACAAGGACAGGGGAGAGAGACCCAGTACTTC.

This clone was observed once. The chain has TRBV5-1 and TRBJ2-7; the D gene is possibly TRBD1 (6 bases). CDR1 and CDR2 from the germline V gene are SGHRS and YFSETQ. V was trimmed by 7 bases and J by 7 bases, leaving 18 bases between them. The CDR3 sequence is 13 residues long. CDR3 sequence reads: CASGATATGEQYF. In DNA form, the CDR3 reads TGCGCCAGCGGGGCTACAGCAACAGGGGAGCAGTACTTC. Supplemented by reference TRBV5-1 and TRBJ2-7, the full variable domain reads KAGVTQTPRYLIKTRGQQVTLSCSPISGHRSVSWYQQTPGQGLQFLFEYFSETQRNKGNFPGRFSGRQFSNSRSEMNVSTLELGDSALYLCASGATATGEQYFGPGTRLTVT.